These T cell receptor beta chains were read from a single sample in a study of cytomegalovirus exposure and HLA in healthy donors. Produced via immunoSEQ multiplex PCR; TCRdb's table is partial and in-frame only. This table has approximately 120,000 clones, around three quarters appearing once. The source material was PBMCs. The receptor source for this set is a woman aged 55-69 years in good health and CMV-seropositive. The CDR3 runs from the conserved cysteine through the conserved F or W. D genes are given only for firm matches. Clone size appears in some rows only: once, few, many, or a class for an expanded clone.

D gene	V gene	J gene	clone size	CDR3 protein	CDR3 DNA
-	TRBV18	TRBJ2-3	-	CASSPPFPTRADTQYF	TGTGCCAGCTCACCACCTTTCCCCACGAGGGCGGATACGCAGTATTTT
-	TRBV19	TRBJ2-3	-	CASSQRGSFTDTQYF	TGTGCCAGTAGCCAACGAGGGAGTTTCACAGATACGCAGTATTTT
TRBD2	TRBV6-5	TRBJ2-1	-	CASSYQASGNTEQFF	TGCGCCAGCAGTTACCAGGCTAGCGGTAATACTGAGCAGTTCTTC
-	TRBV5-4	TRBJ2-3	-	CASNSRGGRTDTQYF	TGTGCCAGCAACTCAAGGGGGGGTCGCACAGATACGCAGTATTTT
-	TRBV28	TRBJ1-5	-	CASSFYSNQPQHF	TGTGCCAGCAGTTTCTATAGCAATCAGCCCCAGCATTTT
TRBD2	TRBV5-4	TRBJ2-5	-	CASSFGLAGETQYF	TGTGCCAGCAGCTTTGGGCTAGCGGGAGAGACCCAGTACTTC
-	TRBV7-9	TRBJ1-1	-	CASSLIRGYTEAFF	TGTGCCAGCAGCTTAATCAGGGGTTACACTGAAGCTTTCTTT
TRBD1	TRBV18	TRBJ2-7	-	CASSRIGTGSNEQYF	TGTGCCAGCTCACGGATCGGGACAGGGTCTAACGAGCAGTACTTC
-	TRBV4-3	TRBJ1-1	-	CASRGGVNTEAFF	TGCGCCAGCAGAGGGGGGGTGAACACTGAAGCTTTCTTT
-	TRBV6-5	TRBJ1-1	few	CASNEATGNTEAFF	TGTGCCAGCAATGAAGCCACAGGGAACACTGAAGCTTTCTTT
-	TRBV7-3	TRBJ2-3	-	CASSFPPLNTDTQYF	TGTGCCAGCAGCTTCCCTCCACTCAACACAGATACGCAGTATTTT
-	TRBV7-9	TRBJ1-1	-	CASSPEYAKAFF	TGTGCCAGCAGCCCGGAGTACGCCAAAGCTTTCTTT
-	TRBV10-1	TRBJ2-5	-	CASSESNMTVQETQYF	TGCGCCAGCAGTGAGTCTAATATGACAGTTCAAGAGACCCAGTACTTC
TRBD1	TRBV7-9	TRBJ1-5	-	CASSTHRGGQPQHF	TGTGCCAGCAGTACCCACAGGGGAGGTCAGCCCCAGCATTTT
-	TRBV5-1	TRBJ2-6	-	CASSWSGSGANVLTF	TGCGCCAGCAGCTGGTCGGGCTCTGGGGCCAACGTCCTGACTTTC
-	TRBV9	TRBJ2-1	-	CASSPHSGYNEQFF	TGTGCCAGCAGCCCCCACTCCGGCTACAATGAGCAGTTCTTC
TRBD1	TRBV7-3	TRBJ1-5	-	CASSATGVLRQPQHF	TGTGCCAGCAGCGCGACAGGGGTTCTACGGCAGCCCCAGCATTTT
TRBD1	TRBV19	TRBJ2-7	-	CASSERDRVSYEQYF	TGTGCCAGTAGCGAACGGGACAGGGTCTCCTACGAGCAGTACTTC
TRBD2	TRBV7-3	TRBJ2-1	once	CASSFGAGEYNEQFF	TGTGCCAGCAGCTTTGGTGCGGGGGAGTACAATGAGCAGTTCTTC
TRBD2	TRBV19	TRBJ2-3	-	CATKSGGLAGVRDTQYF	TGTGCCACCAAGAGCGGGGGACTAGCGGGAGTTAGAGATACGCAGTATTTT
-	TRBV19	TRBJ2-2	-	CASTPQGSGELFF	TGTGCCAGTACCCCCCAGGGGTCCGGGGAGCTGTTTTTT
-	TRBV7-6	TRBJ2-2	-	CASSPAEARNGELFF	TGTGCCAGCAGCCCAGCCGAGGCTCGGAACGGGGAGCTGTTTTTT
TRBD2	TRBV4-3	TRBJ2-2	-	CASSQDRASGFLTGELFF	TGCGCCAGCAGCCAAGATCGGGCTAGCGGATTTTTAACCGGGGAGCTGTTTTTT
-	TRBV11-3	TRBJ2-3	-	CASSLKGRLTSTDTQYF	TGTGCCAGCAGCTTAAAGGGGCGATTGACTAGCACAGATACGCAGTATTTT
TRBD1	TRBV5-8	TRBJ1-2	-	CASSPGGSNYGYTF	TGTGCCAGCAGCCCAGGGGGCTCGAACTATGGCTACACCTTC
TRBD1	TRBV30	TRBJ1-1	few	CAWSAPGTEKAFF	TGTGCCTGGAGCGCCCCCGGGACAGAAAAAGCTTTCTTT
TRBD1	TRBV7-9	TRBJ2-4	-	CASRSDREDAKNIQYF	TGTGCCAGCAGATCTGACAGGGAAGACGCAAAAAACATTCAGTACTTC
-	TRBV7-9	TRBJ1-2	once	CASSLVQGEGYTF	TGTGCCAGCAGCTTAGTCCAGGGCGAGGGCTACACCTTC
TRBD1	TRBV9	TRBJ2-5	-	CASSPPGQGWGTQYF	TGTGCCAGCAGCCCCCCTGGACAGGGTTGGGGGACCCAGTACTTC
TRBD1	TRBV7-2	TRBJ2-5	-	CASSSQRDRRKETQYF	TGTGCCAGCAGCTCCCAAAGGGACAGGAGGAAAGAGACCCAGTACTTC
-	TRBV5-1	TRBJ2-5	-	CASSTQETQYF	TGCGCCAGCAGCACTCAAGAGACCCAGTACTTC
-	TRBV19	TRBJ2-2	-	CASSPLEGRANTGELFF	TGTGCCAGTAGTCCCCTCGAGGGCAGAGCGAACACCGGGGAGCTGTTTTTT
-	TRBV28	TRBJ2-7	-	CASSVNTGSYEQYF	TGTGCCAGCAGTGTCAACACAGGGTCCTACGAGCAGTACTTC
-	TRBV7-3	TRBJ2-3	-	CASSFSGAVGTQYF	TGTGCCAGCAGCTTCAGCGGCGCGGTGGGTACGCAGTATTTT
-	TRBV12-5	TRBJ1-2	-	CASGLETGFLYGYTF	TGTGCTAGTGGTTTGGAAACAGGTTTCCTCTATGGCTACACCTTC
-	TRBV5-1	TRBJ1-4	-	CASKFSPVIDEKLFF	TGCGCCAGCAAATTTAGCCCCGTTATAGACGAAAAACTGTTTTTT
-	TRBV29-1	TRBJ2-1	-	CSVEDPARAVRDEQFF	TGCAGCGTTGAAGATCCTGCCAGGGCCGTAAGAGATGAGCAGTTCTTC
TRBD2	TRBV11-1	TRBJ2-2	-	CASRNRAGTNTGELFF	TGTGCCAGCAGAAACCGAGCGGGGACGAACACCGGGGAGCTGTTTTTT
TRBD2	TRBV7-2	TRBJ2-3	-	CASTLSGGVVDTQYF	TGTGCCAGCACCCTTAGCGGGGGTGTTGTAGATACGCAGTATTTT
-	TRBV5-1	TRBJ2-6	few	CASADPFGQTAGANVLTF	TGCGCCAGCGCCGACCCTTTCGGACAGACCGCGGGGGCCAACGTCCTGACTTTC
-	TRBV15	TRBJ2-5	-	CATSRDSGIQETQYF	TGTGCCACCAGCAGAGATAGCGGAATACAAGAGACCCAGTACTTC